This TCR beta chain is from a study of CD8 T cells in ankylosing spondylitis. Study-wide results and limits: A number of the motif variants had already been described in reactive arthritis synovial fluid and blood. Clones that were linked to disease were CD8+ and were relatively rare in peripheral blood. A TCR beta motif of 7 or 8 highly homologous variants appeared characteristic of ankylosing spondylitis blood. Reportedly, disease-linked clones are significantly enriched in ankylosing spondylitis patients' matched synovial fluid.

Library preparation for TCR beta used quantitative 5'-RACE with molecular barcodes. Each CDR3 protein is one row after TCRdb ran MiXCR on the 5' RACE reads. The sample records about 210,000 distinct CDR3 sequences, 5.5% to 7.5% being singletons. The sample holds many counts of this clonotype. Its antigen is undetermined. V dropped 1 base and J dropped 6 bases, with 13 bases sitting between them. CDR1 LGHDT and CDR2 YNNKEL come from the germline V gene (reference sequence). The CDR3 contains 15 residues. This chain uses TRBV3-1 with TRBJ2-1; D call uncertain. The receptor was isolated from a male donor with ankylosing spondylitis. The source material was blood, either unsorted or a sorted T cell fraction (not recorded which). The CDR3: CASSQGPLASNEQFF. The CDR3 bases are TGTGCCAGCAGCCAAGGCCCTTTAGCTTCCAATGAGCAGTTCTTC.